The present entry profiles one TCR beta chain with its context. Profiling relied on immunoSEQ multiplex PCR, and the TCRdb table lists in-frame clones only, not all of them. The sample includes around 64,000 clones, around 87% of them seen just once. This sample is drawn from a study of Tregs in tolerant kidney transplant recipients. This CDR3 spans 11 amino acids. CDR1 is PRHDT and CDR2 is FYEKMQ in the germline V gene (reference sequence). V was cut by 5 bases and J by 6 bases, with 6 bases left in between. Related graft donors supplied nonmyeloablative bone marrow transplants, and mixed chimerism was transient.

The source of this sequence is a human patient who received a combined kidney and bone marrow transplant. Some T cells may be graft donor cells. Sample: CD4+ T cells from blood (PBMCs), taken 6 months after the transplant. The rearrangement uses TRBV13 and TRBJ2-3; D possibly corresponds to TRBD1 (5 bases). As DNA, the CDR3 is TGTGCCAGCAGCGCAGGGGATACGCAGTATTTT. Its translation: CASSAGDTQYF.